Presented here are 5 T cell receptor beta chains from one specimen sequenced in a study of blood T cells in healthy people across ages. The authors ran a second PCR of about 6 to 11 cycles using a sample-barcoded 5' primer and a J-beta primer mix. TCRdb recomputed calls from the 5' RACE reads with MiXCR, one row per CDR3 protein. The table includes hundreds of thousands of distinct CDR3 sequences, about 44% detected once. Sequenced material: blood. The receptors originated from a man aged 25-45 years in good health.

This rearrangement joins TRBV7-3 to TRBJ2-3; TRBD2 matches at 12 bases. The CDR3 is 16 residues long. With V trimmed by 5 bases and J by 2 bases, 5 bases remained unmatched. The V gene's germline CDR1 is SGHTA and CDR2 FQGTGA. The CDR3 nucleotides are TGTGCCAGCAGCCCCGGACTAGCGGGGTTCACAGATACGCAGTATTTT. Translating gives CASSPGLAGFTDTQYF.

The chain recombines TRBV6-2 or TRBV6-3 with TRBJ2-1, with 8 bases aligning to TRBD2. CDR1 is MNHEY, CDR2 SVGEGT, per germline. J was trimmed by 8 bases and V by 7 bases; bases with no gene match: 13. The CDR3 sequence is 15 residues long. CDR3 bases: TGTGCCAGCACGGTTATGGCGGGGGGCACGGATGAGCAGTTCTTC. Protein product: CASTVMAGGTDEQFF.

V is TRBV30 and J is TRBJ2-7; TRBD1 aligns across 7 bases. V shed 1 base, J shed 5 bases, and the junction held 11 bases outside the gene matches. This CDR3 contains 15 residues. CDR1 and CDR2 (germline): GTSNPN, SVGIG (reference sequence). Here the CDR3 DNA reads TGTGCCTGGAGTGGCTTGGACAGGTTCGGGGACGAGCAGTACTTC. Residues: CAWSGLDRFGDEQYF.

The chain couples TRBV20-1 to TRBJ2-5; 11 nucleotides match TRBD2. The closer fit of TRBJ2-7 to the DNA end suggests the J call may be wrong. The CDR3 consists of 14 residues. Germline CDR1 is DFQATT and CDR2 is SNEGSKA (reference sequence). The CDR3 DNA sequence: TGCAGTGCTAGGCCTAGCGGGGGGCCCTACGAGCAGTACTTC. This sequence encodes CSARPSGGPYEQYF.

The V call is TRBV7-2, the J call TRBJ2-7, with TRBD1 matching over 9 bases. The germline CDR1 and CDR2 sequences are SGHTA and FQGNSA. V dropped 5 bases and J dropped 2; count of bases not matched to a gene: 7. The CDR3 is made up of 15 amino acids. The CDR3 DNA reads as TGTGCCAGCAGCCCCGGGACAGGGTGGCCCTACGAGCAGTACTTC. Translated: CASSPGTGWPYEQYF.